This T cell receptor (beta chain) was sequenced in a study of graft-versus-host responses after intestinal transplantation. Study context: Recipients obtained multivisceral, liver-intestinal, or isolated intestinal transplants. Induction with anti-thymocyte globulin, then tacrolimus and steroids for three to four years, was given to all recipients.

V lost 1 base, J lost 0 bases, and 11 bases stayed unmatched. The germline V gene encodes CDR1 GTSNPN and CDR2 SVGIG (reference sequence). This CDR3 has 18 amino acids. The table came from immunoSEQ multiplex PCR; TCRdb's copy has only in-frame clones and leaves some out. Here the sample spans under 140,000 clones, 93% being singletons. General observations from the study: Present in recipient marrow, GvH clones included some that appeared first in ileum or blood. Early after transplant, HvG declines were associated with peak levels of circulating GvH clones.

In regard to this clone: The antigen is not known.

This clonotype was sampled from a human donor who received an intestinal transplant. This chain connects TRBV30 to TRBJ1-4, with 7 bases fitting TRBD1. Specimen: unstimulated CD8+ T cells sorted from spleen or lymph node cells, collected before intestinal transplant. The CDR3 region has the DNA TGTGCCTGGAGTGACGGGACAGAGGGTTCTGCAACTAATGAAAAACTGTTTTTT. Translating it yields CAWSDGTEGSATNEKLFF.